These 23 T cell receptor beta chains originate from one sample sequenced in a study of T cell changes during pregnancy in multiple sclerosis. Some clones are missing from TCRdb's copy, which holds only in-frame ones; the method was immunoSEQ multiplex PCR. The sample has 70,000 to 100,000 clones; around 90% are singletons. The source was peripheral blood, collected in the first trimester of pregnancy. All receptors derive from a female donor with multiple sclerosis, enrolled in a pregnancy study.

The rearrangement joins TRBV5-1 to TRBJ2-5; 8 bases are shared with TRBD1. The CDR3 length is 16 residues. Germline V gives CDR1 SGHRS, CDR2 YFSETQ. The V gene end was trimmed by 0 bases and the J gene end by 1 base; junction bases not matched to a gene: 5. The CDR3 DNA is TGCGCCAGCAGCTTGGTTTCAGGGACAGGCCAAGAGACCCAGTACTTC. It encodes CASSLVSGTGQETQYF.

V and J are TRBV5-1 and TRBJ2-7; perhaps TRBD1 as D (6 bases). V lost 4 bases and J 1 base, leaving 9 bases between the germline ends. The germline V gene encodes CDR1 SGHRS and CDR2 YFSETQ. The CDR3 is 13 residues long. CDR3 coding DNA: TGCGCCAGCAGCCCCGGACAGTCCTACGAGCAGTACTTC. Its protein product is CASSPGQSYEQYF.

The J gene is TRBJ1-1, the V gene TRBV27; D might be TRBD1 (5 bases). The CDR3 is 14 residues long. The ends were cut back, 3 bases at V and 5 bases at J, with 13 bases in the middle. The germline V gene encodes CDR1 MNHEY and CDR2 SMNVEV (reference sequence). The CDR3, as DNA: TGTGCCAGCAGTTTGTGGGGATCAGGGACTGAAGCTTTCTTT. Residues: CASSLWGSGTEAFF.

By share of the sample, this clone is medium-sized (0.01 to 0.1%). This sample also contains other DNA sequences that code for the same CDR3. V is TRBV27 and J is TRBJ2-7; 10 nucleotides line up with TRBD2. Germline V gene lookup returns CDR1 MNHEY and CDR2 SMNVEV (reference sequence). Unmatched junction bases numbered 6, after V lost 2 bases and J lost 5 bases. The CDR3 consists of 15 residues. Here the CDR3 DNA reads TGTGCCAGCAGTTTACGAGCGGGAGGGAATAACGAGCAGTACTTC. Translating gives CASSLRAGGNNEQYF.

This clone has only one observation. V gene TRBV30 combines with J gene TRBJ2-3; D might be TRBD1 (6 bases). The V end was cut by 3 bases, the J end by 1 base, with 14 bases between. The CDR3 sequence is 15 residues long. The germline V gene has CDR1 GTSNPN and CDR2 SVGIG (reference sequence). The CDR3 DNA is TGTGCCTGGAGAACAGGGAATTTCGGCACAGATACGCAGTATTTT. Protein sequence: CAWRTGNFGTDTQYF.

V and J are TRBV9 and TRBJ2-3; TRBD2 matches 7 bases. With V trimmed by 0 bases and J by 0 bases, 10 bases remained unmatched. Germline lookup yields CDR1 SGDLS and CDR2 YYNGEE. The length of the CDR3 is 18 residues. CDR3 residues: CASSVVPPTSRSTDTQYF. Here the CDR3 DNA reads TGTGCCAGCAGCGTAGTCCCGCCGACTAGCCGAAGCACAGATACGCAGTATTTT. Full variable domain (remainder filled in from reference TRBV9 and TRBJ2-3): DSGVTQTPKHLITATGQRVTLRCSPRSGDLSVYWYQQSLDQGLQFLIQYYNGEERAKGNILERFSAQQFPDLHSELNLSSLELGDSALYFCASSVVPPTSRSTDTQYFGPGTRLTVL.

V usage is TRBV7-7 and J usage is TRBJ1-1; TRBD1 matches 8 bases. The CDR3 is 16 amino acids. The V and J ends lost 5 bases and 4 bases, in that order; junction bases with no gene match: 12. Looked up from germline, CDR1 is SSHAT and CDR2 is FNYEAQ (reference sequence). This CDR3 is CASSPSEWTGLTEAFF. The CDR3 DNA follows: TGTGCCAGCAGCCCCTCAGAATGGACAGGGCTCACTGAAGCTTTCTTT.

This chain joins TRBV11-3 and TRBJ2-1, with D possibly TRBD2 on 6 matching bases. The CDR3 runs to 15 residues. Per germline, CDR1 SGHNT and CDR2 YENEEA. Trimming shortened V by 3 bases and J by 7 bases, and 16 bases separated the two germline ends. DNA of the CDR3: TGTGCCAGCAGCTTTAATAGGGTTGGGAGGAATGAGCAGTTCTTC. Its translation is CASSFNRVGRNEQFF.

The rearrangement joins TRBV19 to TRBJ2-7; TRBD2 matches 7 bases. This CDR3 is 18 amino acids long. J gave up 4 bases and V 3 bases, and 18 bases lay outside the gene matches. CDR1 is LNHDA and CDR2 is SQIVND in the germline V gene (reference sequence). The CDR3 DNA reads as TGTGCCAGTAGTATGGGTGACTTGTTGGGTGCTAGCGGTTACGAGCAGTACTTC. Its protein product is CASSMGDLLGASGYEQYF.

The V gene is TRBV7-9, the J gene TRBJ1-2, with D maybe TRBD1 (5 bases). V was pared by 1 base and J by 2 bases, with 14 bases between. Germline V gene data show CDR1 as SEHNR and CDR2 as FQNEAQ (reference sequence). The CDR3 runs to 16 residues. The CDR3 loop reads CASSLDGQRGNYGYTF. The CDR3 DNA follows: TGTGCCAGCAGCTTAGACGGACAAAGAGGCAACTATGGCTACACCTTC.

The chain links TRBV9 to TRBJ2-3; 16 bases match TRBD2. The CDR3 is 18 amino acids. Germline loops: CDR1 SGDLS, CDR2 YYNGEE. After removal of 9 bases from V and 5 bases from J, the junction contained 15 bases not matched to a gene. The CDR3 DNA reads as TGTGCCATCTCCCCCGGGACTAGCGGGAGGGCCTTTGAAGATACGCAGTATTTT. Protein sequence: CAISPGTSGRAFEDTQYF. Full variable domain (rest looked up from reference TRBV9 and TRBJ2-3): DSGVTQTPKHLITATGQRVTLRCSPRSGDLSVYWYQQSLDQGLQFLIQYYNGEERAKGNILERFSAQQFPDLHSELNLSSLELGDSALYFCAISPGTSGRAFEDTQYFGPGTRLTVL.

The rearrangement joins TRBV5-4 to TRBJ2-7; TRBD1 matches 8 bases. Germline loops: CDR1 SGHNT, CDR2 YYREEE (reference sequence). V shed 4 bases, J shed 1 base, and the junction held 7 bases outside the gene matches. The CDR3 contains 15 residues. CDR3 sequence: CASSQQDRASYEQYF. DNA of the CDR3: TGTGCCAGCAGCCAACAGGACAGGGCTTCCTACGAGCAGTACTTC.

The V gene is TRBV5-4, the J gene TRBJ2-1; 11 bases fit TRBD2. The V segment lost 4 bases and the J segment 9 bases; nucleotides outside the gene matches: 9. Germline CDR1 reads SGHNT; CDR2 reads YYREEE (reference sequence). The CDR3 totals 15 residues. The CDR3 DNA reads as TGTGCCAGCAGCCCGACTAGCGGGAAGAGGGTTGAGCAGTTCTTC. This codes for CASSPTSGKRVEQFF.

This clone was seen just once. The rearrangement uses TRBV25-1 and TRBJ2-1; 8 bases are shared with TRBD2. V dropped 2 bases and J dropped 5; count of bases not matched to a gene: 8. The CDR3 sequence is 16 residues long. Germline V gives CDR1 MGHDK, CDR2 SYGVNS. CDR3 coding DNA: TGTGCCAGCAGTGAAGGGCTCGGGCGGGAGGACAATGAGCAGTTCTTC. Encoded protein: CASSEGLGREDNEQFF.

This clone turned up a few times. The chain combines TRBV19 with TRBJ1-5; no clear D. Per the germline V gene, CDR1 is LNHDA and CDR2 is SQIVND (reference sequence). The ends were cut back, 6 bases at V and 11 bases at J, with 11 bases in the middle. This CDR3 spans 11 amino acids. CDR3 sequence: CASSSGRTQHF. The CDR3 DNA is TGTGCCAGTAGCTCCGGGAGAACCCAGCATTTT.

The genes are TRBV19 and TRBJ1-1; 11 bases line up with TRBD1. V dropped 4 bases and J dropped 3; count of bases not matched to a gene: 7. CDR3 length equals 16 residues. Looked up from germline, CDR1 is LNHDA and CDR2 is SQIVND (reference sequence). CDR3 sequence (DNA): TGTGCCAGTAGTAGTGGACAGGGGGCGCCGGACACTGAAGCTTTCTTT. Its protein is CASSSGQGAPDTEAFF.

The chain employs TRBV2 and TRBJ1-4, with D maybe TRBD1 (6 bases). This CDR3 is built from 17 residues. V shed 2 bases and J shed 8 bases, with 21 bases lying between them. Germline CDR1 SNHLY, CDR2 FYNNEI. CDR3 protein: CASSELLFGGPGEKLFF. The DNA for the CDR3 is TGTGCCAGCAGTGAACTCCTCTTCGGGGGGCCGGGGGAAAAACTGTTTTTT.

The chain combines TRBV2 with TRBJ2-7; 12 bases are a match to TRBD2. V lost 5 bases and J lost 5; bases outside the gene matches: 7. From germline, CDR1 is SNHLY and CDR2 FYNNEI. This CDR3 region has 15 residues. Here the CDR3 DNA reads TGTGCCAGCAGTATCGGGACTAGCGGGCTCGACGAGCAGTACTTC. Amino acids: CASSIGTSGLDEQYF.

This chain joins TRBV28 and TRBJ2-7; 11 bases are a match to TRBD1. This CDR3 is 17 amino acids long. With 1 base clipped from V and 7 bases from J, the junction kept 12 bases outside the gene matches. Germline values: CDR1 MDHEN, CDR2 SYDVKM. CDR3 protein: CASSLYTRTGGYGEQYF. CDR3 in DNA: TGTGCCAGCAGTTTATACACCCGGACAGGGGGCTATGGGGAGCAGTACTTC. Complete variable domain (other parts from reference TRBV28 and TRBJ2-7): DVKVTQSSRYLVKRTGEKVFLECVQDMDHENMFWYRQDPGLGLRLIYFSYDVKMKEKGDIPEGYSVSREKKERFSLILESASTNQTSMYLCASSLYTRTGGYGEQYFGPGTRLTVT.

This chain uses TRBV7-8 with TRBJ2-2; D is unresolved. V was clipped by 6 bases and J by 6 bases, with 14 bases between them. CDR3 length equals 14 residues. Germline V gene lookup returns CDR1 SGHVS and CDR2 FQNEAQ. This CDR3 is CASSVLSNSGELFF. The CDR3 DNA follows: TGTGCCAGCAGTGTACTCTCGAATTCCGGGGAGCTGTTTTTT.

V usage is TRBV19 and J usage is TRBJ1-1; D is possibly TRBD1 (6 bases). The germline V gene has CDR1 LNHDA and CDR2 SQIVND (reference sequence). The CDR3 sequence is 14 residues long. Between the trimmed V and J ends, which lost 4 bases and 2 bases, there was a span of 11 bases. CDR3 sequence (DNA): TGTGCCAGTAGTAGGGGGACAATCAACACTGAAGCTTTCTTT. Protein sequence: CASSRGTINTEAFF.

V and J are TRBV18 and TRBJ1-2; 8 nucleotides line up with TRBD1. The V segment lost 1 base and the J segment 4 bases; nucleotides outside the gene matches: 2. This CDR3 is 14 amino acids long. Germline V CDR1 and CDR2: KGHSH, LQKENI. In DNA form, the CDR3 reads TGTGCCAGCTCACCACGACAGGGGTTCTATGGCTACACCTTC. Residues: CASSPRQGFYGYTF.

The V call is TRBV18, the J call TRBJ1-3, with D tentatively TRBD1 (5 bases). Trimming pared 1 base from V and 2 bases from J, leaving 12 bases between. CDR3 length equals 16 residues. CDR1 and CDR2 from the germline V gene are KGHSH and LQKENI. CDR3 region: CASSPLRQGAGNTIYF. CDR3 coding DNA: TGTGCCAGCTCACCACTTCGCCAGGGCGCTGGAAACACCATATATTTT.